A selection of T cell receptor beta chains follows, all from one sample in a study of identical twins. From the 5' RACE reads, TCRdb called clonotypes with MiXCR, one entry per CDR3 protein. Altogether about 220,000 distinct CDR3 sequences are present, 6% to 9% being singletons, with the ten largest covering less than 2.5%. This sample also appeared in a second study, on yellow fever vaccine responses in identical twins.

The sequencing input was memory (CD45RO+) T cells sorted from blood. The receptors originated from a woman aged 18-29 years in good health. Each CDR3 is given with its conserved first and last residue. D genes are given only for firm matches. Clone size, where shown, is once, few, many, or a class for clones that have expanded.

TRBV5-1	TRBJ1-1	.	many	TGCGCCAGCAGCACCCAACACGGAGGGACTGAAGCTTTCTTT	CASSTQHGGTEAFF
TRBV6-2/TRBV6-3	TRBJ1-1	.	.	TGTGCCAGCAGTCCCTTTATCGGATCCACTGAAGCTTTCTTT	CASSPFIGSTEAFF
TRBV5-5	TRBJ1-3	.	few	TGTGCCAGCAGGGGCTCTGGAAACACCATATATTTT	CASRGSGNTIYF
TRBV6-1	TRBJ2-3	TRBD2	few	TGTGCCAGCAGAAACCTAGCGGGCAGCACAGATACGCAGTATTTT	CASRNLAGSTDTQYF
TRBV20-1	TRBJ2-3	TRBD2	few	TGCAGTGCTCCAATAGCGGGAGTAGCAGATACGCAGTATTTT	CSAPIAGVADTQYF
TRBV5-4	TRBJ2-7	.	.	TGTGCCAGCAGCTTGGCCACCAGCGAGCAGTACTTC	CASSLATSEQYF
TRBV10-3	TRBJ1-4	TRBD1	.	TGTGCCATCAGTGGAGGGACAGGAAATAGTGAAAAACTGTTTTTT	CAISGGTGNSEKLFF
TRBV29-1	TRBJ2-1	TRBD2	few	TGCAGCGTCGGGGGGGTCTACTATGAGCAGTTCTTC	CSVGGVYYEQFF
TRBV7-2	TRBJ2-1	TRBD2	few	TGTGCCAGCAGCTTGGGGACTAGCGGATTCTCTGGGCAGTTCTTC	CASSLGTSGFSGQFF
TRBV12-3/TRBV12-4	TRBJ2-4	TRBD2	many	TGTGCCAGCAGCGCGGGAGGGCTACTGGCCAAAAACATTCAGTACTTC	CASSAGGLLAKNIQYF
TRBV18	TRBJ1-6	TRBD1	many	TGTGCCAGCTCACAGACAGGGTTGAATTCACCCCTCCACTTT	CASSQTGLNSPLHF
TRBV4-3	TRBJ2-7	TRBD1	few	TGCGCCAGCAGCCAACAGGGGGAACCCTCCTACGAGCAGTACTTC	CASSQQGEPSYEQYF
TRBV10-2	TRBJ2-4	TRBD2	many	TGCGCCAGCAAGGCACTAGCGGGAGTCGGGGCCAAAAACATTCAGTACTTC	CASKALAGVGAKNIQYF
TRBV12-3/TRBV12-4	TRBJ1-1	.	few	TGTGCCAGCAGTCGTTCCGGGACTGAAGCTTTCTTT	CASSRSGTEAFF
TRBV2	TRBJ2-7	.	.	TGTGCCAGCAGTCAGACCGGGCTCGGCGAGCAGTACTTC	CASSQTGLGEQYF
TRBV5-1	TRBJ2-3	.	.	TGCGCCAGCAGCGAACGGGGGACAGATACGCAGTATTTT	CASSERGTDTQYF
TRBV7-9	TRBJ2-3	TRBD2	.	TGTGCCAGCAGCTTAGCACTAGCGGGGAACACAGATACGCAGTATTTT	CASSLALAGNTDTQYF
TRBV5-1	TRBJ1-1	.	.	TGCGCCAGCAGCCCAGAGCTGACGGTAGGCACTGAAGCTTTCTTT	CASSPELTVGTEAFF
TRBV11-1	TRBJ1-4	.	few	TGTGCCAGCAGACCCTGGATCGGGGTCGGGGCAACTAATGAAAAACTGTTTTTT	CASRPWIGVGATNEKLFF
TRBV4-1	TRBJ2-7	.	.	TGCGCCAGCAGCCTTGACCACTATCTGGGCGAGCAGTACTTC	CASSLDHYLGEQYF
TRBV28	TRBJ2-1	TRBD2	many	TGTGCCAGCAGTTTTAGGGGACTAGCGGCAAGGGGCAATGAGCAGTTCTTC	CASSFRGLAARGNEQFF
TRBV11-1	TRBJ2-3	.	many	TGTGCCAGCAGCTTAGGGATGAAGGACGACCAAGGCACAGATACGCAGTATTTT	CASSLGMKDDQGTDTQYF
TRBV25-1	TRBJ2-7	TRBD1	.	TGTGCCAGCACCGACAGGGTAAACGAGCAGTACTTC	CASTDRVNEQYF
TRBV3-1	TRBJ2-3	.	.	TGTGCCAGCAGCACCCGACAGGCTTCTAGCACAGATACGCAGTATTTT	CASSTRQASSTDTQYF
TRBV7-2	TRBJ2-1	.	many	TGTGCCAGCAGTCGTACCAATGAGCAGTTCTTC	CASSRTNEQFF
TRBV2	TRBJ1-5	.	.	TGTGCCAGCAGTAAAGGCCCCGAGGGGGTTCAGCCCCAGCATTTT	CASSKGPEGVQPQHF
TRBV27	TRBJ2-1	.	few	TGTGCCAGCAGTTTTACACCAAGCCAGTACAATGAGCAGTTCTTC	CASSFTPSQYNEQFF
TRBV28	TRBJ2-7	.	.	TGTGCCAGCAGTTCTGCCGGGCAGGGGAGGGACGAGCAGTACTTC	CASSSAGQGRDEQYF
TRBV19	TRBJ1-1	.	.	TGTGCCAGTAGTATAGTGGGAGGTGGGACTGAAGCTTTCTTT	CASSIVGGGTEAFF